The sequence of this TCR beta chain was determined in a study of blood T cell repertoires in COVID-19. About the study: COVID-19 samples, acute and convalescent, were from the United States, Italy and Spain. Sample material is recorded as cDNA or gDNA derived from T cells, B-cell-depleted T cells, or PBMCs.

Under the authors' procedure: Scientists estimated how many nucleated cells there were by amplifying reference gene primers. The protocol was immunoSEQ multiplex PCR, while the TCRdb copy is restricted to in-frame clones and leaves out a portion. V and J calls plus clone size are reproduced from that table; the DNA served to infer D and trimming. Found here are tens of thousands of clones, around 87% of them singletons; the top ten hold over 15%. CDR1 and CDR2 from the germline V gene are LNHDA and SQIVND (reference sequence). The V end lost 7 bases, the J end lost 4 bases, and 13 bases lay between the germline ends. This CDR3 has 14 amino acids. The Seattle site enrolled patients during active infection and followed them longitudinally.

The sequence was collected from a woman aged 55-69 years with COVID-19, enrolled during active disease. The chain is built from TRBV19 and TRBJ1-4, with a possible D match to TRBD1 (6 bases). The specimen was peripheral blood. In nucleotides, the CDR3 is TGTGCCAGTACCGTGGACAGAAGTAATGAAAAACTGTTTTTT. This translates into CASTVDRSNEKLFF.